This T cell receptor beta chain was retrieved from a study of response to subunit inactivated influenza vaccine. From germline, CDR1 is GTSNPN and CDR2 SVGIG (reference sequence). The CDR3 spans 12 residues. Trimming took 2 bases from V and 4 from J, leaving 8 bases between them. TCRdb re-called the RT-PCR reads through MiXCR, storing one row per CDR3 protein. The repertoire holds hundreds of thousands of distinct CDR3 sequences, with 15% to 19% as singletons. The clonotype originates from a man aged 50-60 years who received an inactivated influenza vaccine. The sequences come from PBMCs from blood, collected roughly 13 days after vaccination. The chain is built from TRBV30 and TRBJ1-2; possibly TRBD1 for D (5 bases). CDR3 sequence reads: CAWSHRSYGYTF. DNA of the CDR3: TGTGCCTGGAGTCACAGGAGCTATGGCTACACCTTC.